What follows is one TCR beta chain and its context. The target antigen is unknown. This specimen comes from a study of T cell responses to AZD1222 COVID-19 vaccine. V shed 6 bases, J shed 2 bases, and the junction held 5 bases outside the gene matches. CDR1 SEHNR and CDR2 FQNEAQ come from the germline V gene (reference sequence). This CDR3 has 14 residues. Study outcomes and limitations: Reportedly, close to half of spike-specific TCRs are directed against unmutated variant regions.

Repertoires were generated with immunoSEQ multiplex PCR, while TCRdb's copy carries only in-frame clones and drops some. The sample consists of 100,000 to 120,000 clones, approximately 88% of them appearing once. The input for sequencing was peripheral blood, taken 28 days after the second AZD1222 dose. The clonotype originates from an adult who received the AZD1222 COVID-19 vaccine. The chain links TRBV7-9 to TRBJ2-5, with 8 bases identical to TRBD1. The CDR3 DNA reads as TGTGCCAGCAGTTCTCAGGGGGCTCAAGAGACCCAGTACTTC. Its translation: CASSSQGAQETQYF.